The 16 T cell receptor beta chains presented below share a single source sample, sequenced in a study of shared clonotypes between healthy human individuals. Data came from immunoSEQ multiplex PCR; TCRdb stores just in-frame clones and leaves some out. The sample has about 490,000 clones; 76% are singletons. The sequencing sample was made of PBMCs. The origin of the receptors is a woman between 40 and 50 years old in good health. Some clones in this sample may be carry-over from other donors' samples.

This sequence joins TRBV2 and TRBJ2-7; possible D gene TRBD1, 5 bases. Per germline, CDR1 SNHLY and CDR2 FYNNEI. This CDR3 comprises 13 residues. V was cut by 4 bases and J by 6 bases, with 13 bases left in between. For the CDR3, the DNA is TGTGCCAGCAGTGCGGTAGGGGATTGCGAGCAGTACTTC. Residues: CASSAVGDCEQYF.

The V gene is TRBV7-9, the J gene TRBJ2-7, with D uncertain. Per germline, CDR1 SEHNR and CDR2 FQNEAQ (reference sequence). The CDR3 length is 14 residues. V lost 0 bases to trimming and J lost 3 bases, with 9 bases between them. Here the CDR3 reads CASSLATLGYEQYF. For the CDR3, the DNA is TGTGCCAGCAGCTTAGCCACTTTGGGCTACGAGCAGTACTTC.

With respect to this clone: Other DNA sequences within the sample encode an identical CDR3. This chain links TRBV6-5 with TRBJ2-7; D unclear. This CDR3 region has 11 residues. Trimming removed 3 bases from V and 2 bases from J, with 2 bases in between. Germline V gives CDR1 MNHEY, CDR2 SVGAGI. The CDR3 reads CASSYTYEQYF. The CDR3, as DNA: TGTGCCAGCAGTTATACCTACGAGCAGTACTTC.

This clone was counted once. The chain recombines TRBV6-6 with TRBJ2-7; D not resolved. Looked up from germline, CDR1 is MNHNY and CDR2 is SVGAGI (reference sequence). CDR3 length: 13 amino acids. V lost 6 bases and J lost 4, with 13 bases in between. The CDR3 bases are TGTGCCAGCAGGCAACCTCAGGAATACGAGCAGTACTTC. Its translation is CASRQPQEYEQYF.

This clone was found many times. Other DNA sequences within the sample encode an identical CDR3. The rearrangement links TRBV29-1 to TRBJ1-1; D not certain. Trimming removed 2 bases at V and 0 bases at J, with 10 bases between. CDR1 is SQVTM and CDR2 is ANQGSEA in the germline V gene. The CDR3 consists of 14 residues. As DNA, the CDR3 is TGCAGCGTTGAACATAACCAAATGAACACTGAAGCTTTCTTT. It is translated as CSVEHNQMNTEAFF.

The rearrangement uses TRBV9 and TRBJ1-1; no clear D. The germline V and J ends were trimmed by 3 bases and 2 bases, with 5 bases remaining between them. Germline V gives CDR1 SGDLS, CDR2 YYNGEE. The CDR3 extends over 12 amino acids. The CDR3, as DNA: TGTGCCAGCAGCGCACTAAACACTGAAGCTTTCTTT. Translating gives CASSALNTEAFF.

The chain uses TRBV6-5 and TRBJ1-5, with TRBD1 matching over 7 bases. This CDR3 has 15 residues. CDR1 MNHEY and CDR2 SVGAGI come from the germline V gene. Germline trimming cut 5 bases from V and 0 bases from J; bases unmatched to any gene: 4. CDR3 DNA: TGTGCCAGCAGTACCAGGGGGTATAGCAATCAGCCCCAGCATTTT. Its translation is CASSTRGYSNQPQHF.

This clone has a handful of counts. V gene TRBV7-2 combines with J gene TRBJ2-6; the match to TRBD1 covers 10 bases. The CDR3 runs 17 residues. Germline CDR1 and CDR2: SGHTA and FQGNSA. With 4 bases clipped from V and 4 bases from J, the junction kept 7 bases outside the gene matches. The CDR3 is CASSSRQGAAGANVLTF. The DNA of the CDR3 is TGTGCCAGCAGCTCCCGACAGGGGGCAGCGGGGGCCAACGTCCTGACTTTC.

The chain uses TRBV5-4 and TRBJ1-1; 8 bases are shared with TRBD1. The V gene's germline CDR1 is SGHNT and CDR2 YYREEE (reference sequence). CDR3 length equals 17 residues. V lost 4 bases to trimming and J lost 4 bases; unmatched junction nucleotides: 15. This chain's CDR3 is CASSLPGAGGAGTEAFF. The DNA of the CDR3 is TGTGCCAGCAGCCTACCTGGGGCAGGGGGCGCGGGCACTGAAGCTTTCTTT.

J is TRBJ1-1 and V is TRBV7-3; D is undetermined. The V end was cut by 5 bases, the J end by 1 base, with 8 bases between. In germline, CDR1 is SGHTA, CDR2 FQGTGA. The CDR3 is made up of 13 amino acids. The CDR3 region is CASSDTPNTEAFF. CDR3 sequence (DNA): TGTGCCAGCAGCGACACACCGAACACTGAAGCTTTCTTT.

The chain has TRBV19 and TRBJ1-5, with TRBD1 matching over 11 bases. V was pared by 5 bases and J by 2 bases, with 14 bases of the junction left unmatched. This CDR3 is 19 amino acids long. Looked up from germline, CDR1 is LNHDA and CDR2 is SQIVND (reference sequence). The CDR3: CASSPGAGTGGVGNQPQHF. The CDR3 coding sequence is TGTGCCAGTAGTCCCGGTGCCGGGACAGGGGGAGTTGGCAATCAGCCCCAGCATTTT.

V and J are TRBV7-9 and TRBJ2-1; no firm D call. The CDR3 contains 13 residues. Germline values: CDR1 SEHNR, CDR2 FQNEAQ (reference sequence). V lost 1 base to trimming and J lost 9 bases, with 10 bases between them. This chain's CDR3 is CASSLVGIVEQFF. The DNA of the CDR3 is TGTGCCAGCAGCTTAGTGGGCATTGTTGAGCAGTTCTTC.

J is TRBJ2-7 and V is TRBV5-6; 10 bases are shared with TRBD2. Unmatched junction bases numbered 4, after V lost 0 bases and J lost 4 bases. The CDR3 contains 15 residues. Germline values: CDR1 SGHDT, CDR2 YYEEEE. The CDR3 spells CASSLVGSGGYEQYF. The CDR3 DNA reads TGTGCCAGCAGCTTGGTAGGTAGCGGGGGGTACGAGCAGTACTTC.

This chain uses TRBV11-2 with TRBJ1-1; D gene uncertain. The germline CDR1 and CDR2 sequences are SGHAT and FQNNGV. V was shortened by 5 bases and J by 2 bases, with 9 bases between the two germline ends. CDR3 size: 13 residues. CDR3 sequence reads: CASSLSPNTEAFF. The CDR3 DNA reads TGTGCCAGCAGCCTTAGTCCCAACACTGAAGCTTTCTTT.

V and J are TRBV5-1 and TRBJ2-7, with 12 bases fitting TRBD2. V lost 0 bases and J lost 10; bases outside the gene matches: 8. Per the germline V gene, CDR1 is SGHRS and CDR2 is YFSETQ. The CDR3 runs 15 residues. Written as DNA, the CDR3 is TGCGCCAGCAGCTTGGGACTAGCGGGAGAAACAAGTCAGTACTTC. The encoded protein is CASSLGLAGETSQYF.

V gene TRBV7-2 combines with J gene TRBJ2-7, with 7 bases fitting TRBD2. Germline CDR1 and CDR2: SGHTA and FQGNSA. V was clipped by 5 bases and J by 2 bases; unmatched bases: 6. This CDR3 spans 14 amino acids. CDR3 amino acids: CASSRTGTTYEQYF. The CDR3 DNA follows: TGTGCCAGCAGCCGAACCGGGACTACCTACGAGCAGTACTTC.